The 23 T cell receptor beta chains below were found in one sample sequenced in a study of Ad26.COV2.S vaccination and SARS-CoV-2 variants. Documented treatment: over 15 received Ad26.COV2.S at low or high dose, single or two shots; 5 received placebo; per-sample allocation not given. On day 63 after the first injection, vaccine and placebo recipients gave samples. TCRdb's copy holds only in-frame clones and misses some; the assay was immunoSEQ multiplex PCR. Among some 320,000 clones listed, 70% to 90% were seen once. The source material was peripheral blood, sampled in a trial of Ad26.COV2.S vaccine versus placebo. Every receptor here comes from a person between 18 and 65 years old who received the Ad26.COV2.S COVID-19 vaccine or a placebo.

The gene calls are TRBV29-1 and TRBJ1-6; unclear D gene. The germline V gene has CDR1 SQVTM and CDR2 ANQGSEA. The CDR3 extends over 13 amino acids. V was clipped by 4 bases and J by 9 bases, with 13 bases between them. The DNA of the CDR3 is TGCAGCGTTGGCGAACAAAGCGGTTCACCCCTCCACTTT. Translating gives CSVGEQSGSPLHF.

The chain combines TRBV5-1 with TRBJ1-4; 10 nucleotides line up with TRBD1. V shed 0 bases, J shed 10 bases, and the junction held 3 bases outside the gene matches. The CDR3 totals 14 residues. Germline V gene data show CDR1 as SGHRS and CDR2 as YFSETQ. The CDR3 DNA reads as TGCGCCAGCAGCTTGGACGGACAGGGGGGAAAACTGTTTTTT. This encodes CASSLDGQGGKLFF.

This sequence joins TRBV6-2 or TRBV6-3 and TRBJ1-5; D remains ambiguous. The V and J ends lost 5 bases and 1 base respectively, with 15 bases between them. Germline V CDR1 and CDR2: MNHEY, SVGEGT. This CDR3 has 16 amino acids. As DNA, the CDR3 is TGTGCCAGCAGTCTGATGAGACAATGGAGCAATCAGCCCCAGCATTTT. Translated, it gives CASSLMRQWSNQPQHF.

V is TRBV6-5 and J is TRBJ2-7; TRBD1 aligns across 7 bases. The CDR3 extends over 15 amino acids. CDR1 and CDR2 from the germline V gene are MNHEY and SVGAGI. The V gene end was trimmed by 4 bases and the J gene end by 0 bases; junction bases not matched to a gene: 6. The CDR3: CASSLGQASSYEQYF. CDR3 coding DNA: TGTGCCAGCAGTTTAGGACAGGCAAGCTCCTACGAGCAGTACTTC.

This sequence joins TRBV7-2 and TRBJ1-5, with D possibly matching TRBD1 (5 bases). The V end was cut by 3 bases, the J end by 0 bases, with 12 bases between. CDR1 is SGHTA and CDR2 is FQGNSA in the germline V gene. The CDR3 is 16 residues long. The CDR3 is CASSFGGRYSNQPQHF. The CDR3 DNA reads as TGTGCCAGCAGCTTCGGGGGACGATATAGCAATCAGCCCCAGCATTTT.

The chain has TRBV6-5 and TRBJ1-1; tentative D call: TRBD1 (5 bases). This CDR3 contains 13 residues. Germline CDR1 is MNHEY and CDR2 is SVGAGI. V dropped 2 bases and J dropped 6 bases, with 10 bases sitting between them. The CDR3: CASSYGAGAEAFF. CDR3 DNA: TGTGCCAGCAGTTACGGGGCAGGCGCTGAAGCTTTCTTT.

The V gene is TRBV9, the J gene TRBJ2-7, with D perhaps TRBD2 (6 bases). The CDR3 sequence is 15 residues long. Germline lookup yields CDR1 SGDLS and CDR2 YYNGEE. V was pared by 0 bases and J by 3 bases, with 13 bases between. The CDR3 loop is CASSVGGTGLYEQYF. The CDR3 DNA sequence: TGTGCCAGCAGCGTAGGAGGGACTGGACTCTACGAGCAGTACTTC.

The chain is built from TRBV12-5 and TRBJ2-7, with 8 bases that match TRBD2. CDR3 length: 13 residues. Trimming cost V 8 bases and J 4 bases; bases outside gene matches: 7. Per the germline V gene, CDR1 is LGHNT and CDR2 is FRNRAP. Written as DNA, the CDR3 is TGTGCTAGTAGCGGGGGCCAGAAGTACGAGCAGTACTTC. This sequence encodes CASSGGQKYEQYF. The whole variable domain, remainder taken from reference TRBV12-5 and TRBJ2-7, is DARVTQTPRHKVTEMGQEVTMRCQPILGHNTVFWYRQTMMQGLELLAYFRNRAPLDDSGMPKDRFSAEMPDATLATLKIQPSEPRDSAVYFCASSGGQKYEQYFGPGTRLTVT.

The chain couples TRBV5-6 to TRBJ1-6; a possible D gene is TRBD1 (5 bases). The CDR3 totals 14 residues. Germline V gene sequence: CDR1 SGHDT, CDR2 YYEEEE. The germline V and J ends were trimmed by 3 bases and 9 bases, with 13 bases remaining between them. CDR3 protein: CASSWLGVSSPLHF. In DNA form, the CDR3 reads TGTGCCAGCAGCTGGTTGGGGGTGAGTTCACCCCTCCACTTT.

There are a few counts of this clone. The chain uses TRBV5-1 and TRBJ1-4; 9 bases match TRBD1. The CDR3 runs to 14 residues. The ends lost 4 bases at V and 5 bases at J; junction bases unmatched: 3. Germline V gene sequence: CDR1 SGHRS, CDR2 YFSETQ. DNA of the CDR3: TGCGCCAGCAGCGGTGGACAGGGGAATGAAAAACTGTTTTTT. The encoded protein is CASSGGQGNEKLFF.

The chain is built from TRBV18 and TRBJ2-2, with D uncertain. Germline loops: CDR1 KGHSH, CDR2 LQKENI. V was pared by 2 bases and J by 6 bases, with 4 bases between. The length of the CDR3 is 12 residues. CDR3 bases: TGTGCCAGCTCACCAGGGGCCGGGGAGCTGTTTTTT. Residues: CASSPGAGELFF. Using reference TRBV18 and TRBJ2-2 for the parts outside the CDR3, the full variable domain is NAGVMQNPRHLVRRRGQEARLRCSPMKGHSHVYWYRQLPEEGLKFMVYLQKENIIDESGMPKERFSAEFPKEGPSILRIQQVVRGDSAAYFCASSPGAGELFFGEGSRLTVL.

This clone has just a few counts. The chain combines TRBV11-3 with TRBJ2-7; D is unresolved. This CDR3 comprises 11 residues. Per germline, CDR1 SGHNT and CDR2 YENEEA. V was clipped by 3 bases and J by 4 bases, with 4 bases between them. The CDR3 DNA reads as TGTGCCAGCAGCTTTGCTTACGAGCAGTACTTC. This translates into CASSFAYEQYF.

Details on this clone: Additional DNA sequences in this sample encode the identical CDR3. The chain joins TRBV11-3 to TRBJ2-7; D call uncertain. Trimming left V 0 bases short and J 3 bases short, with 3 bases between. CDR3 length: 12 residues. Per germline, CDR1 SGHNT and CDR2 YENEEA. This CDR3 reads CASSLEGYEQYF. The CDR3 coding sequence is TGTGCCAGCAGCTTAGAAGGCTACGAGCAGTACTTC. Looking up the rest from reference TRBV11-3 and TRBJ2-7 gives the full variable domain: EAGVVQSPRYKIIEKKQPVAFWCNPISGHNTLYWYLQNLGQGPELLIRYENEEAVDDSQLPKDRFSAERLKGVDSTLKIQPAELGDSAVYLCASSLEGYEQYFGPGTRLTVT.

A remark on this clone: A read error may account for a junction end that differs from germline. The CDR3: CASSFGLAGDPLHF. CDR3 bases: TGCGCCAGCAGCTTCGGACTAGCGGGGGACCCCTTGCACTTC. This chain joins TRBV5-1 and TRBJ2-5; the match to TRBD2 covers 13 bases. Germline lookup yields CDR1 SGHRS and CDR2 YFSETQ. CDR3 size: 14 residues. The full variable domain, in which reference TRBV5-1 and TRBJ2-5 provide the parts outside the CDR3, is KAGVTQTPRYLIKTRGQQVTLSCSPISGHRSVSWYQQTPGQGLQFLFEYFSETQRNKGNFPGRFSGRQFSNSRSEMNVSTLELGDSALYLCASSFGLAGDPLHFGPGTRLLVL.

The chain joins TRBV6-2 or TRBV6-3 to TRBJ1-5; D perhaps matches TRBD1 (6 bases). Looked up from germline, CDR1 is MNHEY and CDR2 is SVGEGT. V gave up 5 bases and J gave up 4 bases, with 12 bases separating them. The CDR3 consists of 14 residues. DNA for the CDR3: TGTGCCAGCAGTCGGACGAGGGGGAATCAGCCCCAGCATTTT. This sequence encodes CASSRTRGNQPQHF.

The CDR3 region is CASSSPATLGETQYF. As DNA, the CDR3 is TGTGCCAGCAGTTCCCCGGCTACCCTCGGAGAGACCCAGTACTTC. The rearrangement joins TRBV28 to TRBJ2-5; D is unclear. Germline assignment: CDR1 MDHEN and CDR2 SYDVKM. The CDR3 length is 15 residues. V lost 4 bases to trimming and J lost 4 bases, with 16 bases between them.

The rearrangement joins TRBV15 to TRBJ1-5; maybe TRBD1 (6 bases). V was shortened by 8 bases and J by 4 bases, with 18 bases between the two germline ends. Germline CDR1 and CDR2: LNHNV and YYDKDF (reference sequence). The CDR3 covers 15 residues. The CDR3 nucleotides read TGTGCCACCCGATTAGGGCTAGGGGGAAATCAGCCCCAGCATTTT. Its translation: CATRLGLGGNQPQHF.

The rearrangement uses TRBV11-3 and TRBJ2-2, with D perhaps being TRBD1 or TRBD2 (5 bases each). Deletions cut 0 bases from V and 4 bases from J, with 9 bases between. CDR1 and CDR2 (germline): SGHNT, YENEEA. The CDR3 runs 15 residues. As DNA, the CDR3 is TGTGCCAGCAGCTTAGACAGGGCGGGCACCGGGGAGCTGTTTTTT. Amino acids: CASSLDRAGTGELFF.

This chain uses TRBV18 with TRBJ2-4, with 15 nucleotides matching TRBD2. CDR3 length: 19 amino acids. Germline CDR1 KGHSH, CDR2 LQKENI. V was pared by 2 bases and J by 5 bases, with 10 bases of the junction left unmatched. The CDR3 loop is CASSPTSGLAGGAQNIQYF. The DNA of the CDR3 is TGTGCCAGCTCACCAACCTCCGGACTAGCGGGGGGGGCCCAAAACATTCAGTACTTC. Using reference TRBV18 and TRBJ2-4 for the parts outside the CDR3, the full variable domain is NAGVMQNPRHLVRRRGQEARLRCSPMKGHSHVYWYRQLPEEGLKFMVYLQKENIIDESGMPKERFSAEFPKEGPSILRIQQVVRGDSAAYFCASSPTSGLAGGAQNIQYFGAGTRLSVL.

This clone has just one count. This sequence joins TRBV19 and TRBJ1-1; the D is unclear. The CDR3 has 14 amino acids. CDR1 is LNHDA and CDR2 is SQIVND in the germline V gene (reference sequence). Trimming removed 0 bases from V and 1 base from J, with 6 bases in between. The CDR3, as DNA: TGTGCCAGTAGTATAGATCCTTGGAACACTGAAGCTTTCTTT. It translates to CASSIDPWNTEAFF. The full variable domain, its missing parts supplied by reference TRBV19 and TRBJ1-1, is DGGITQSPKYLFRKEGQNVTLSCEQNLNHDAMYWYRQDPGQGLRLIYYSQIVNDFQKGDIAEGYSVSREKKESFPLTVTSAQKNPTAFYLCASSIDPWNTEAFFGQGTRLTVV.

The chain couples TRBV6-1 to TRBJ1-2; D gene unclear. The CDR3 has 15 amino acids. V lost 1 base and J 5 bases, leaving 14 bases between the germline ends. Germline CDR1 and CDR2: MNHNS and SASEGT. CDR3 protein: CASSEGRLPQYGYTF. The CDR3 DNA sequence: TGTGCCAGCAGTGAAGGGAGGCTCCCTCAATATGGCTACACCTTC.

The V gene is TRBV18, the J gene TRBJ1-3; the D gene is possibly TRBD1 (5 bases). This CDR3 contains 14 residues. V lost 3 bases and J 4 bases, leaving 10 bases between the germline ends. Germline V lookup: CDR1 KGHSH, CDR2 LQKENI. For the CDR3, the DNA is TGTGCCAGCTCACCGCCGGGACTAGGAAACACCATATATTTT. Encoded protein: CASSPPGLGNTIYF.

In this sample, this clone turned up once. J is TRBJ2-3 and V is TRBV9; D is unresolved. Germline CDR1 SGDLS, CDR2 YYNGEE. The CDR3 sequence is 15 residues long. The V and J ends lost 1 base and 2 bases respectively, with 11 bases between them. The CDR3 loop reads CASSVTRVPTDTQYF. The CDR3 DNA reads TGTGCCAGCAGCGTAACCCGGGTCCCCACAGATACGCAGTATTTT.